This TCR beta chain is drawn from a study of T-cell reconstitution after alpha-beta-depleted transplantation in children. The CDR3 extends over 14 amino acids. Germline V gene data show CDR1 as SGHVS and CDR2 as FQNEAQ. V gave up 6 bases and J gave up 4 bases; unmatched junction bases: 9. In its sample, this clonotype was seen many times. TCRbeta library preparation incorporated unique molecular identifiers. TCRdb fed the PCR reads into MiXCR, producing one record per CDR3 protein. The repertoire includes around 360,000 distinct CDR3 sequences, over 9% of them detected once, and 2% to 3% sits in the top ten.

The starting material was PBMCs from the stem cell graft donor, obtained from the stem cell graft. This sequence originates from a human donor who donated a stem cell graft to a child with acute lymphoblastic leukemia. This sequence joins TRBV7-8 and TRBJ2-7; 7 bases line up with TRBD2. CDR3 protein: CASRPKWEGYEQYF. As DNA, the CDR3 is TGTGCCAGCAGGCCTAAATGGGAGGGATACGAGCAGTACTTC.